This T cell receptor (beta chain) was obtained from a study of early T cells in non-severe SARS-CoV-2 infection. As for the study in general: The chains were unpaired, and the sequenced material was bulk RNA from unsorted whole blood.

Only a few counts were recorded for this clonotype. Antigen unknown. In the library, individual cDNA molecules carried attached unique molecular identifiers. TCRdb ran MiXCR on the 5' RACE reads and lists one entry per CDR3 protein. The sample records 80,000 or so distinct CDR3 sequences, around 16% being singletons. Broader study findings: VDJdb-based annotation leaned toward anti-spike CD8 responses and missed private and CD4 specificities.

This TCR was sampled from an adult who was a healthcare worker with PCR-confirmed SARS-CoV-2 infection or an uninfected control (not recorded which). The sequenced sample consisted of whole blood.

Here the CDR3 reads CASSLGDEQYF. CDR3 in DNA: TGTGCCAGCAGCTTAGGGGACGAGCAGTACTTC. The rearrangement joins TRBV13 to TRBJ2-7, with D uncertain. Trimming pared 0 bases from V and 5 bases from J, leaving 2 bases between. The CDR3 is 11 amino acids. Germline CDR1 PRHDT, CDR2 FYEKMQ (reference sequence). Drawing the rest from reference TRBV13 and TRBJ2-7, the complete variable domain is AAGVIQSPRHLIKEKRETATLKCYPIPRHDTVYWYQQGPGQDPQFLISFYEKMQSDKGSIPDRFSAQQFSDYHSELNMSSLELGDSALYFCASSLGDEQYFGPGTRLTVT.